This entry lists 32 T cell receptor beta chains sequenced from one sample in a study of CD8+ T cells in alopecia areata. The authors extracted RNA and reverse transcribed it into cDNA as the sequencing template. The protocol was immunoSEQ multiplex PCR, while the TCRdb copy is restricted to in-frame clones and leaves out a portion. The sample lists 110,000 to 150,000 clones, about 60% occurring once. The sequencing used CD4+ T cells sorted from blood, collected at week 0. These receptors all come from a human donor with alopecia areata.

V and J are TRBV29-1 and TRBJ1-6, with unresolved D. The CDR3 runs to 13 residues. Germline lookup yields CDR1 SQVTM and CDR2 ANQGSEA. Trimming removed 7 bases at V and 7 bases at J, with 14 bases between. The CDR3 DNA reads TGCAGCGCCCGGTGGGGTGACAATTCACCCCTCCACTTT. It yields the protein CSARWGDNSPLHF.

This chain links TRBV29-1 with TRBJ2-3, with D perhaps TRBD1 (5 bases). The germline gives CDR1 SQVTM, CDR2 ANQGSEA. The V gene lost 6 bases and the J gene lost 2 bases, with 12 bases spanning the gap. The CDR3 spans 13 residues. The CDR3 nucleotides are TGCAGCGTCAAGGGGCGGTACACAGATACGCAGTATTTT. This codes for CSVKGRYTDTQYF.

The rearrangement joins TRBV10-3 to TRBJ2-2, with D possibly matching TRBD1 (5 bases). The CDR3 has 15 residues. V was trimmed by 9 bases and J by 0 bases, leaving 14 bases between them. CDR1 and CDR2 from the germline V gene are ENHRY and SYGVKD. The CDR3 loop is CAMAKTASNTGELFF. CDR3 bases: TGTGCCATGGCAAAGACAGCCTCGAACACCGGGGAGCTGTTTTTT.

This sequence joins TRBV5-1 and TRBJ1-2, with D unclear. The V end was cut by 0 bases, the J end by 3 bases, with 9 bases between. Germline CDR1 is SGHRS and CDR2 is YFSETQ. The CDR3 extends over 14 amino acids. CDR3 region: CASSLETVHYGYTF. DNA for the CDR3: TGCGCCAGCAGCTTGGAAACAGTCCACTATGGCTACACCTTC.

The J gene is TRBJ2-3, the V gene TRBV5-4; TRBD2 agrees at 11 bases. Germline CDR1 is SGHNT and CDR2 is YYREEE (reference sequence). The V gene end was trimmed by 2 bases and the J gene end by 5 bases; junction bases not matched to a gene: 4. This CDR3 comprises 15 residues. The CDR3, as DNA: TGTGCCAGCAGCTTACTAGCGGGGGTGGTAGATACGCAGTATTTT. This codes for CASSLLAGVVDTQYF.

This clone was counted a few times. V and J are TRBV30 and TRBJ2-6; 7 nucleotides line up with TRBD2. V gave up 2 bases and J gave up 3 bases; unmatched junction bases: 1. Germline CDR1 and CDR2: GTSNPN and SVGIG (reference sequence). This CDR3 is 14 amino acids long. CDR3 in amino acids: CAWSPGGGANVLTF. The CDR3 DNA reads as TGTGCCTGGAGTCCGGGGGGTGGGGCCAACGTCCTGACTTTC.

This rearrangement joins TRBV5-4 to TRBJ2-7; 7 positions agree with TRBD1. Germline V gene sequence: CDR1 SGHNT, CDR2 YYREEE (reference sequence). This CDR3 contains 15 residues. V was clipped by 4 bases and J by 0 bases; unmatched bases: 7. The CDR3 coding sequence is TGTGCCAGCAGCCCTAGGGACAGAAGCTCCTACGAGCAGTACTTC. Translated, it gives CASSPRDRSSYEQYF.

The gene calls are TRBV5-1 and TRBJ2-6; a possible D gene is TRBD1 (6 bases). This CDR3 is 18 amino acids long. V was trimmed by 4 bases and J by 1 base, leaving 18 bases between them. CDR1 and CDR2 (germline): SGHRS, YFSETQ. This CDR3 is CASSPRTAIRSGANVLTF. The CDR3 DNA follows: TGCGCCAGCAGCCCACGGACAGCGATTAGGTCTGGGGCCAACGTCCTGACTTTC.

The genes are TRBV5-6 and TRBJ2-3; the match to TRBD1 covers 7 bases. Trimming removed 3 bases from V and 3 bases from J; junction bases left unmatched: 4. CDR3 length equals 14 residues. Per the germline V gene, CDR1 is SGHDT and CDR2 is YYEEEE. CDR3 residues: CASSSKTGTDTQYF. CDR3 in DNA: TGTGCCAGCAGCTCGAAGACAGGGACAGATACGCAGTATTTT.

The chain couples TRBV7-2 to TRBJ2-5; TRBD2 matches 7 bases. The V gene's germline CDR1 is SGHTA and CDR2 FQGNSA. Trimming removed 3 bases from V and 1 base from J; junction bases left unmatched: 2. CDR3 length: 14 amino acids. CDR3 loop: CASSFGTTQETQYF. DNA of the CDR3: TGTGCCAGCAGCTTCGGGACTACCCAAGAGACCCAGTACTTC.

The CDR3 DNA is TGTGCCAGCAGCTTAGCGCGGCAGAACACTGAAGCTTTCTTT. Its translation is CASSLARQNTEAFF. This chain uses TRBV7-9 with TRBJ1-1; D ambiguous. There are 14 residues in the CDR3. V was clipped by 0 bases and J by 1 base, with 6 bases between them. From germline, CDR1 is SEHNR and CDR2 FQNEAQ (reference sequence).

The chain has TRBV29-1 and TRBJ1-1, with 7 bases identical to TRBD1. The germline V gene has CDR1 SQVTM and CDR2 ANQGSEA. V lost 7 bases to trimming and J lost 0 bases; unmatched junction nucleotides: 2. This CDR3 has 12 residues. CDR3 in amino acids: CSGGTVNTEAFF. The CDR3 DNA follows: TGCAGCGGGGGGACAGTGAACACTGAAGCTTTCTTT. The whole variable domain, filled in from reference TRBV29-1 and TRBJ1-1, reads SAVISQKPSRDICQRGTSLTIQCQVDSQVTMMFWYRQQPGQSLTLIATANQGSEATYESGFVIDKFPISRPNLTFSTLTVSNMSPEDSSIYLCSGGTVNTEAFFGQGTRLTVV.

J is TRBJ1-6 and V is TRBV6-5; D remains unclear. The CDR3 consists of 12 residues. Germline CDR1 and CDR2: MNHEY and SVGAGI. Trimming shortened V by 0 bases and J by 10 bases, and 4 bases separated the two germline ends. CDR3 loop: CASSYSTSPLHF. The CDR3 DNA reads as TGTGCCAGCAGTTACTCGACCTCACCCCTCCACTTT.

This clone was counted only a few times. The chain has TRBV15 and TRBJ2-1; 7 positions agree with TRBD1. Germline trimming cut 0 bases from V and 4 bases from J; bases unmatched to any gene: 3. The CDR3 has 15 residues. In germline, CDR1 is LNHNV, CDR2 YYDKDF (reference sequence). This CDR3 reads CATSREGTVYNEQFF. Here the CDR3 DNA reads TGTGCCACCAGCAGAGAGGGGACAGTTTACAATGAGCAGTTCTTC.

The J gene is TRBJ1-2, the V gene TRBV4-3; no clear D gene. Per the germline V gene, CDR1 is LGHNA and CDR2 is YSLEER. There are 13 residues in the CDR3. V lost 0 bases to trimming and J lost 4 bases, with 6 bases between them. The CDR3 is CASSQEGSYGYTF. For the CDR3, the DNA is TGCGCCAGCAGCCAAGAGGGGTCCTATGGCTACACCTTC.

The V call is TRBV6-5, the J call TRBJ2-2; no definite D call. V was clipped by 5 bases and J by 4 bases, with 8 bases between them. The CDR3 consists of 13 residues. In germline, CDR1 is MNHEY, CDR2 SVGAGI. The CDR3 DNA sequence: TGTGCCAGCAGTCCTCGCCCCACCGGGGAGCTGTTTTTT. It encodes CASSPRPTGELFF.

This clone was counted only a few times. The V call is TRBV5-1, the J call TRBJ2-1; D not resolved. In germline, CDR1 is SGHRS, CDR2 YFSETQ. The CDR3 sequence is 16 residues long. Trimming took 4 bases from V and 1 from J, leaving 15 bases between them. The CDR3 sequence is CASSPIPDGSYNEQFF. CDR3 coding DNA: TGCGCCAGCAGCCCAATACCAGACGGGTCCTACAATGAGCAGTTCTTC.

A remark on this clone: Compared with germline, one end of the junction differs, possibly owing to a read error. The V call is TRBV7-7, the J call TRBJ2-5; 7 bases agree with TRBD1. The CDR3 is made up of 15 amino acids. The V gene's germline CDR1 is SSHAT and CDR2 FNYEAQ (reference sequence). The DNA for the CDR3 is TGTGCTAGCAGCCGTTTTAGGGGGCTCCAGGAGACCCAGTACTTC. Protein sequence: CASSRFRGLQETQYF.

This chain connects TRBV19 to TRBJ2-1; the match to TRBD2 covers 7 bases. Germline values: CDR1 LNHDA, CDR2 SQIVND (reference sequence). This CDR3 has 12 amino acids. Trimming took 10 bases from V and 7 from J; bases not matched to a gene: 7. The CDR3 nucleotides are TGTGCCACCCTAGGGAGGGTTAATGAGCAGTTCTTC. Its translation is CATLGRVNEQFF.

This clone has just a few counts. This chain uses TRBV7-2 with TRBJ2-7; TRBD1 is a possible D gene (5 bases). From germline, CDR1 is SGHTA and CDR2 FQGNSA. Trimming took off 3 bases at V and 6 bases at J, with 9 bases between the two ends. The CDR3 is 12 residues long. CDR3 sequence (DNA): TGTGCCAGCAGCTTTGCAGGGTCCGAGCAGTACTTC. Translating gives CASSFAGSEQYF.

The V and J genes are TRBV30 and TRBJ1-1, with D perhaps TRBD1 (6 bases). CDR1 is GTSNPN, CDR2 SVGIG, per germline (reference sequence). Trimming cost V 3 bases and J 0 bases, with 14 bases left between them. CDR3 length: 15 residues. CDR3 amino acids: CAWRAPDRMNTEAFF. The CDR3 nucleotides read TGTGCCTGGAGGGCCCCGGACAGAATGAACACTGAAGCTTTCTTT.

The J gene is TRBJ2-3, the V gene TRBV7-2; 7 nucleotides line up with TRBD1. Germline trimming cut 5 bases from V and 1 base from J; bases unmatched to any gene: 6. This CDR3 has 15 residues. Germline lookup yields CDR1 SGHTA and CDR2 FQGNSA. CDR3 DNA sequence: TGTGCCAGCAGCCAAGGGGGCGCCGGCACAGATACGCAGTATTTT. Translated: CASSQGGAGTDTQYF.

This clone has only a few counts. The V call is TRBV28, the J call TRBJ2-1, with D perhaps given as TRBD1 or TRBD2 (5 bases each). Trimming took 4 bases from V and 7 from J, leaving 11 bases between them. This CDR3 is 13 amino acids long. The germline V gene encodes CDR1 MDHEN and CDR2 SYDVKM. The CDR3 coding sequence is TGTGCCAGCAGTTCCGGGACGGAGAATGAGCAGTTCTTC. Amino acid sequence: CASSSGTENEQFF.

The CDR3, as DNA: TGTGCCAGCAGCTTGTATCGGGACAGTTATCAGCCCCAGCATTTT. Translation: CASSLYRDSYQPQHF. V and J are TRBV5-6 and TRBJ1-5, with TRBD1 identical over 7 bases. The germline V gene encodes CDR1 SGHDT and CDR2 YYEEEE. The CDR3 runs to 15 residues. After removal of 1 base from V and 5 bases from J, the junction contained 6 bases not matched to a gene.

The chain couples TRBV6-5 to TRBJ1-5; D is perhaps TRBD1 (6 bases). With 7 bases removed from V and 7 bases from J, the gap between germline ends came to 14 bases. The CDR3 consists of 13 residues. Germline CDR1 is MNHEY and CDR2 is SVGAGI. The CDR3: CASTKGGRQPQHF. The CDR3 region has the DNA TGTGCCAGCACCAAGGGGGGACGGCAGCCCCAGCATTTT.

The J gene is TRBJ2-1, the V gene TRBV27, with 10 bases fitting TRBD2. V lost 3 bases, J lost 3 bases, and 11 bases stayed unmatched. Germline CDR1 and CDR2: MNHEY and SMNVEV (reference sequence). The CDR3 is made up of 18 amino acids. The CDR3 here is CASSFRAGGPALYNEQFF. In DNA form, the CDR3 reads TGTGCCAGCAGTTTTCGAGCGGGGGGGCCGGCTCTCTACAATGAGCAGTTCTTC.

This sequence joins TRBV6-5 and TRBJ2-1, with 7 bases matching TRBD2. The trim removed 7 bases at V and 2 bases at J, leaving 8 bases unmatched. Germline V gene data show CDR1 as MNHEY and CDR2 as SVGAGI. This CDR3 has 15 residues. CDR3 sequence: CASTHPSGAYNEQFF. The DNA for the CDR3 is TGTGCCAGCACCCACCCCAGCGGGGCCTACAATGAGCAGTTCTTC.

This clone is termed medium-sized. The genes are TRBV29-1 and TRBJ1-2, with 9 bases lining up with TRBD1. Trimming cost V 7 bases and J 2 bases; bases outside gene matches: 2. Germline V CDR1 and CDR2: SQVTM, ANQGSEA. CDR3 length: 12 residues. The CDR3 loop reads CSGQGENYGYTF. The DNA of the CDR3 is TGCAGCGGACAGGGGGAAAACTATGGCTACACCTTC.

V gene TRBV7-9 combines with J gene TRBJ2-3; 12 bases agree with TRBD2. The V and J ends lost 3 bases and 1 base, in that order; junction bases with no gene match: 2. Germline values: CDR1 SEHNR, CDR2 FQNEAQ (reference sequence). The CDR3 covers 16 residues. Here the CDR3 reads CASSFRLAGGTDTQYF. CDR3 sequence (DNA): TGTGCCAGCAGCTTCCGACTAGCGGGGGGCACAGATACGCAGTATTTT. Filled out from reference TRBV7-9 and TRBJ2-3, the complete variable domain reads DTGVSQNPRHKITKRGQNVTFRCDPISEHNRLYWYRQTLGQGPEFLTYFQNEAQLEKSRLLSDRFSAERPKGSFSTLEIQRTEQGDSAMYLCASSFRLAGGTDTQYFGPGTRLTVL.

This clone was seen only a few times. The chain is built from TRBV7-2 and TRBJ2-1, with TRBD1 identical over 12 bases. CDR3 length: 14 amino acids. Germline CDR1 reads SGHTA; CDR2 reads FQGNSA. Germline trimming cut 4 bases from V and 7 bases from J; bases unmatched to any gene: 2. CDR3 nucleotide sequence: TGTGCCAGCAGCTCGGGACAGGGGGCGAATGAGCAGTTCTTC. Amino acid sequence: CASSSGQGANEQFF.

This clone occurred a few times. The chain joins TRBV9 to TRBJ2-1, with unresolved D. CDR1 and CDR2 (germline): SGDLS, YYNGEE. The CDR3 is made up of 14 amino acids. The germline V and J ends were trimmed by 0 bases and 6 bases, with 10 bases remaining between them. CDR3 sequence (DNA): TGTGCCAGCAGCGTAGAGATGGGCCTCAATGAGCAGTTCTTC. Protein: CASSVEMGLNEQFF.

This rearrangement joins TRBV5-4 to TRBJ1-2; D not certain. CDR1 and CDR2 from the germline V gene are SGHNT and YYREEE (reference sequence). The V and J ends lost 3 bases and 4 bases respectively, with 10 bases between them. This CDR3 has 13 residues. CDR3 DNA: TGTGCCAGCAGCTCGGACCGTGGCTATGGCTACACCTTC. This codes for CASSSDRGYGYTF.